This T cell receptor beta chain stems from a study of blood T cell repertoires in COVID-19. In the study overall: The samples span acute and convalescent COVID-19 from the United States, Italy and Spain. Sample material is recorded as cDNA or gDNA derived from T cells, B-cell-depleted T cells, or PBMCs.

Germline trimming cut 6 bases from V and 4 bases from J; bases unmatched to any gene: 7. The germline CDR1 and CDR2 sequences are KGHSH and LQKENI. This CDR3 region has 14 residues. Authors' analysis steps: The assay estimated nucleated cells by amplifying reference gene primers. Here immunoSEQ multiplex PCR was the method, and the copy in TCRdb shows in-frame clones only, minus some. The D gene and trimming were derived from the DNA, and the V and J assignments and clone size from that table. Of around 620,000 clones listed, around 90% were seen once; the top ten hold 0.2% to 0.3%. The material sequenced was peripheral blood. V gene TRBV18 combines with J gene TRBJ1-2, with 8 bases that match TRBD1. The clonotype originates from a woman between 18 and 29 years old with acute or convalescent COVID-19. CDR3: CASSLNRGGYGYTF. Here the CDR3 DNA reads TGTGCCAGCTCGCTTAACAGGGGGGGCTATGGCTACACCTTC.